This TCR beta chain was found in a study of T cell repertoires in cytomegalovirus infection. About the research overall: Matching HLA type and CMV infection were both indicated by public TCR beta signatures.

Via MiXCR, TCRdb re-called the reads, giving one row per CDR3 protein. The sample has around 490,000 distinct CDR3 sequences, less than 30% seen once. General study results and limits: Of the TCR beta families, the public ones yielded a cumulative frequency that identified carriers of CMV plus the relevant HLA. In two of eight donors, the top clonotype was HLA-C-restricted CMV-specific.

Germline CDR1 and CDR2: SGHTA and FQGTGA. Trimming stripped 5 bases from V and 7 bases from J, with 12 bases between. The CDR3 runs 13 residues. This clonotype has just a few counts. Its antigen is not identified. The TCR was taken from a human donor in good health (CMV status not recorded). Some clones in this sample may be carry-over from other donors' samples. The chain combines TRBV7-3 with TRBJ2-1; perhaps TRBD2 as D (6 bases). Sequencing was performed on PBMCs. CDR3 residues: CASSGGRINEQFF. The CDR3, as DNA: TGTGCCAGCAGCGGGGGGAGGATTAATGAGCAGTTCTTC. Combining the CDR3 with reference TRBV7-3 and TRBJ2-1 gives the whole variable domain GAGVSQTPSNKVTEKGKYVELRCDPISGHTALYWYRQSLGQGPEFLIYFQGTGAADDSGLPNDRFFAVRPEGSVSTLKIQRTERGDSAVYLCASSGGRINEQFFGPGTRLTVL.